Listed below are T cell receptor beta chains from one sample, sequenced in a study of blood T cells in healthy people across ages. TCRdb reprocessed the 5' RACE reads with MiXCR, giving one entry per CDR3 protein. The data show about 290,000 distinct CDR3 sequences, roughly a quarter seen once. The source material was blood. The origin of the receptors is a woman aged 65 to 85 in good health. CDR3s include the opening cysteine and the closing phenylalanine or tryptophan. The D gene is left open where the match is weak. Clone size is stated in some rows and not others, as once, few, many or a class when expanded.

few | TRBJ2-3 | TRBD2 | TRBV11-2 | CATGTSGNTDTQYF | TGTGCCACCGGGACTAGCGGGAACACAGATACGCAGTATTTT
NA | TRBJ1-1 | NA | TRBV6-6 | CASSLSGHEATEAFF | TGTGCCAGCAGTTTATCCGGACATGAAGCGACTGAAGCTTTCTTT
few | TRBJ2-2 | NA | TRBV29-1 | CSVTTGRGNTGELFF | TGCAGCGTTACCACGGGAAGAGGGAACACCGGGGAGCTGTTTTTT
NA | TRBJ1-1 | NA | TRBV7-9 | CASSQTLAGAEAFF | TGTGCCAGCAGCCAAACCCTGGCGGGAGCTGAAGCTTTCTTT
once | TRBJ2-7 | NA | TRBV7-6 | CASSPVTGSSYEQYF | TGTGCCAGCAGCCCCGTTACAGGTAGCTCCTACGAGCAGTACTTC
many | TRBJ1-2 | NA | TRBV28 | CASSYLGNGYTF | TGTGCCAGCAGTTATCTTGGGAATGGCTACACCTTC
NA | TRBJ1-2 | TRBD1 | TRBV10-3 | CAISAYRGGYTF | TGTGCCATCAGTGCCTACAGGGGTGGCTACACCTTC
NA | TRBJ2-2 | NA | TRBV5-1 | CASSWAPGSGGELFF | TGCGCCAGCAGCTGGGCTCCGGGGAGCGGCGGGGAGCTGTTTTTT
few | TRBJ2-7 | NA | TRBV14 | CASSHAGGGPYEQYF | TGTGCCAGCAGCCATGCAGGGGGGGGCCCCTACGAGCAGTACTTC
NA | TRBJ2-5 | TRBD2 | TRBV2 | CASSATSEKETQYF | TGTGCCAGCAGCGCGACTAGCGAAAAAGAGACCCAGTACTTC
NA | TRBJ2-7 | NA | TRBV5-1 | CASSLTGQSYEQYF | TGCGCCAGCAGCTTGACGGGACAATCCTACGAGCAGTACTTC
NA | TRBJ2-1 | TRBD2 | TRBV20-1 | CSSTLWTSGRNEQFF | TGCAGTTCAACGCTCTGGACTAGCGGGAGGAATGAGCAGTTCTTC
many | TRBJ2-1 | NA | TRBV10-3 | CAISEKGNNEQFF | TGTGCCATCAGTGAGAAGGGGAACAATGAGCAGTTCTTC
NA | TRBJ1-5 | NA | TRBV18 | CASSPRETAYSNQPQHF | TGTGCCAGCTCACCACGGGAGACAGCTTATAGCAATCAGCCCCAGCATTTT
many | TRBJ2-5 | TRBD1 | TRBV4-2 | CASSQEPGTGVETQYF | TGTGCCAGCAGCCAGGAACCGGGGACAGGAGTAGAGACCCAGTACTTC
few | TRBJ2-1 | TRBD1 | TRBV4-2 | CASSKGGTGSNEQFF | TGTGCCAGCAGCAAAGGAGGGACAGGGTCGAATGAGCAGTTCTTC
NA | TRBJ2-5 | TRBD2 | TRBV7-2 | CASSLVPTLAGPGETQYF | TGTGCCAGCAGCTTAGTACCTACTTTAGCGGGACCGGGAGAGACCCAGTACTTC
NA | TRBJ2-1 | TRBD2 | TRBV9 | CASTSGDMNNEQFF | TGTGCCAGCACTAGCGGCGATATGAACAATGAGCAGTTCTTC
NA | TRBJ2-1 | TRBD2 | TRBV9 | CASSQRGGLEYNEQFF | TGTGCCAGCAGTCAGCGGGGGGGCCTCGAGTACAATGAGCAGTTCTTC
NA | TRBJ2-2 | TRBD2 | TRBV20-1 | CSAPRGGSGNTGELFF | TGCAGTGCTCCGCGGGGCGGGAGTGGAAACACCGGGGAGCTGTTTTTT
few | TRBJ1-6 | NA | TRBV5-1 | CASSLSGGVTGNNSPLHF | TGCGCCAGCAGCTTGTCTGGAGGGGTGACGGGGAATAATTCACCCCTCCACTTT
few | TRBJ2-7 | NA | TRBV6-5 | CASSDRTYEQYF | TGTGCCAGCAGTGACAGAACCTACGAGCAGTACTTC
few | TRBJ2-5 | NA | TRBV2 | CASSENRVFSETQYF | TGTGCCAGCAGTGAAAACAGGGTTTTTAGCGAGACCCAGTACTTC
NA | TRBJ2-5 | TRBD2 | TRBV5-1 | CASSGGTSGSVETQYF | TGCGCCAGCAGCGGAGGGACTAGCGGGAGTGTAGAGACCCAGTACTTC
many | TRBJ2-5 | NA | TRBV6-2/TRBV6-3 | CASSPSGDPKETQYF | TGTGCCAGCAGCCCATCTGGGGATCCGAAAGAGACCCAGTACTTC
few | TRBJ2-1 | TRBD2 | TRBV12-3/TRBV12-4 | CASSLDGLAGGSYNEQFF | TGTGCCAGCAGTTTAGACGGGCTAGCGGGAGGCTCCTACAATGAGCAGTTCTTC
NA | TRBJ2-1 | NA | TRBV7-2 | CASSLEHIDYNEQFF | TGTGCCAGCAGCTTAGAGCACATTGATTACAATGAGCAGTTCTTC
few | TRBJ1-4 | NA | TRBV29-1 | CSVAFGINEKPFF | NA
many | TRBJ1-4 | TRBD1 | TRBV29-1 | CSTRQGPNEKLFF | TGCAGCACTAGACAGGGCCCTAATGAAAAACTGTTTTTT
many | TRBJ2-1 | NA | TRBV7-3 | CASSSKEGNPSYNEQFF | TGTGCCAGCAGCTCAAAGGAGGGGAATCCCTCCTACAATGAGCAGTTCTTC
NA | TRBJ2-1 | TRBD2 | TRBV6-2/TRBV6-3 | CASSFLAGEVNEQFF | TGTGCCAGCAGTTTTCTAGCGGGAGAGGTCAATGAGCAGTTCTTC
few | TRBJ2-1 | NA | TRBV27 | CASSPHEGAYNEQFF | TGTGCCAGCAGCCCGCACGAGGGAGCCTACAATGAGCAGTTCTTC
NA | TRBJ2-6 | NA | TRBV29-1 | CSVEFWGSSGANVLTF | TGCAGCGTTGAATTTTGGGGTAGCTCTGGGGCCAACGTCCTGACTTTC